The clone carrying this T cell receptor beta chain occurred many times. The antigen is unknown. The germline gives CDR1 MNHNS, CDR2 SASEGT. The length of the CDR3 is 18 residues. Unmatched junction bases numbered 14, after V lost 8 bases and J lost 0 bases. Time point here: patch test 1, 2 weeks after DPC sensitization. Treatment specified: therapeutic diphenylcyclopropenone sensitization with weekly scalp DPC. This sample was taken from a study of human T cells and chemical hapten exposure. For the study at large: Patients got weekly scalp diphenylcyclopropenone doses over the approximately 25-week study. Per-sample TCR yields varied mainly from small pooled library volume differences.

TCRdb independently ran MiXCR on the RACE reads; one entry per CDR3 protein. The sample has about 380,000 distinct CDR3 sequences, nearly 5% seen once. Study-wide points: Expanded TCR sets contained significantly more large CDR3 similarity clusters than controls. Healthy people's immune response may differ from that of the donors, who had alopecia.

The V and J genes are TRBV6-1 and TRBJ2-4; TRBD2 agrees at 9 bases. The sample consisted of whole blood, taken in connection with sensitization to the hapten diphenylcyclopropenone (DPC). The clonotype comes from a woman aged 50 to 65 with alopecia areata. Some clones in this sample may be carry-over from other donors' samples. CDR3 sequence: CASSPDSSGSLAKNIQYF. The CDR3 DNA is TGTGCCAGCTCACCAGATAGTAGCGGGAGCCTAGCCAAAAACATTCAGTACTTC.